These 22 T cell receptor beta chains were sequenced from one sample in a study of cytomegalovirus exposure and HLA in healthy donors. The PCR ran on 60 Vbeta and 13 Jbeta primers. Repertoires were generated with immunoSEQ multiplex PCR, while TCRdb's copy carries only in-frame clones and drops some. The sample has about 160,000 clones, approximately 70% seen once. Specimen: PBMCs. These TCRs come from a man aged 35 to 55 in good health and CMV-seropositive.

This rearrangement joins TRBV5-6 to TRBJ1-2, with D possibly matching TRBD1 (5 bases). Looked up from germline, CDR1 is SGHDT and CDR2 is YYEEEE. This CDR3 is 13 amino acids long. Trimming removed 0 bases at V and 7 bases at J, with 10 bases between. The CDR3 reads CASSLERGCGYTF. The CDR3, as DNA: TGTGCCAGCAGCTTGGAGCGGGGCTGTGGCTACACCTTC.

V usage is TRBV2 and J usage is TRBJ2-3; maybe TRBD2 (5 bases). This CDR3 is built from 12 residues. V was shortened by 8 bases and J by 6 bases, with 12 bases between the two germline ends. Germline V gives CDR1 SNHLY, CDR2 FYNNEI. CDR3 loop: CASRGSRDTQYF. CDR3 nucleotide sequence: TGTGCCAGCCGGGGATCCCGGGATACGCAGTATTTT. The complete variable domain, with remaining parts taken from reference TRBV2 and TRBJ2-3, reads EPEVTQTPSHQVTQMGQEVILRCVPISNHLYFYWYRQILGQKVEFLVSFYNNEISEKSEIFDDQFSVERPDGSNFTLKIRSTKLEDSAMYFCASRGSRDTQYFGPGTRLTVL.

This chain joins TRBV6-6 and TRBJ2-5, with a possible D match to TRBD1 (5 bases). CDR1 is MNHNY, CDR2 SVGAGI, per germline (reference sequence). V lost 5 bases, J lost 5 bases, and 18 bases lay in between. CDR3 length equals 15 residues. The CDR3 region is CASSRGSGLGETQYF. CDR3 sequence (DNA): TGTGCCAGCAGTAGGGGATCGGGCCTAGGGGAGACCCAGTACTTC.

The genes are TRBV5-1 and TRBJ2-5; 8 nucleotides align to TRBD1. CDR1 is SGHRS, CDR2 YFSETQ, per germline. This CDR3 spans 15 amino acids. Losses at the gene ends were 0 bases for V and 7 bases for J; bases not matched to a gene: 8. The CDR3 DNA follows: TGCGCCAGCAGCTTGGAAGCAGGGGGCGAAGGGACCCAGTACTTC. It encodes CASSLEAGGEGTQYF.

The genes are TRBV10-3 and TRBJ2-1; D might be TRBD2 (5 bases). CDR1 is ENHRY, CDR2 SYGVKD, per germline. This CDR3 spans 18 amino acids. The ends were cut back, 2 bases at V and 4 bases at J, with 21 bases in the middle. For the CDR3, the DNA is TGTGCCATCAGTGAGGAGAGTGGCTTGGCCCGGAGGTACAATGAGCAGTTCTTC. Encoded protein: CAISEESGLARRYNEQFF.

This chain connects TRBV30 to TRBJ2-3, with TRBD1 as a possible D gene (5 bases). Germline CDR1 reads GTSNPN; CDR2 reads SVGIG (reference sequence). V gave up 0 bases and J gave up 4 bases, with 5 bases separating them. This CDR3 comprises 12 residues. The CDR3 DNA follows: TGTGCCTGGAGTGTACAGGCAGATACGCAGTATTTT. Residues: CAWSVQADTQYF.

This chain uses TRBV29-1 with TRBJ2-3, with a weak D call TRBD1 (6 bases). This CDR3 spans 13 amino acids. V shed 6 bases and J shed 0 bases, with 10 bases lying between them. Germline values: CDR1 SQVTM, CDR2 ANQGSEA. The CDR3 region has the DNA TGCAGCGTGGGGGCCTCTAGCACAGATACGCAGTATTTT. Encoded protein: CSVGASSTDTQYF.

The chain combines TRBV4-3 with TRBJ1-1; 7 nucleotides agree with TRBD1. V trimming: 0 bases; J trimming: 0 bases; junction bases outside the gene matches: 10. Germline V CDR1 and CDR2: LGHNA, YSLEER. CDR3 length equals 18 residues. CDR3 region: CASSQEARAGGMNTEAFF. The CDR3 DNA sequence: TGCGCCAGCAGCCAAGAGGCCCGGGCAGGGGGAATGAACACTGAAGCTTTCTTT.

This chain uses TRBV5-8 with TRBJ1-1, with D unresolved. Germline assignment: CDR1 SGHTS and CDR2 YDEGEE. Between the trimmed V and J ends, which lost 4 bases and 4 bases, there was a span of 5 bases. The CDR3 runs 11 residues. CDR3 region: CASSLRTEAFF. The CDR3 DNA reads TGTGCCAGCAGCCTCCGCACTGAAGCTTTCTTT.

The chain links TRBV29-1 to TRBJ2-7; possibly TRBD2 for D (6 bases). The CDR3 has 12 residues. Germline CDR1 reads SQVTM; CDR2 reads ANQGSEA. V lost 4 bases and J 5 bases, leaving 12 bases between the germline ends. CDR3 region: CSVGREPDEQYF. CDR3 in DNA: TGCAGCGTTGGACGGGAGCCCGACGAGCAGTACTTC.

The chain links TRBV7-3 to TRBJ1-6; the D is unclear. From germline, CDR1 is SGHTA and CDR2 FQGTGA. The V end lost 5 bases, the J end lost 0 bases, and 14 bases lay between the germline ends. The CDR3 is 17 residues long. The CDR3 here is CASSTTASVSYNSPLHF. The CDR3 nucleotides read TGTGCCAGCAGCACCACCGCGTCGGTCTCCTATAATTCACCCCTCCACTTT.

This clone appeared a single time. J is TRBJ2-3 and V is TRBV7-9; possibly TRBD2 for D (5 bases). CDR3 length equals 15 residues. V was pared by 0 bases and J by 5 bases, with 12 bases between. Germline CDR1 is SEHNR and CDR2 is FQNEAQ (reference sequence). As DNA, the CDR3 is TGTGCCAGCAGCTTAGCGCTTGGGGAGTTAGATACGCAGTATTTT. Residues: CASSLALGELDTQYF.

The chain employs TRBV7-2 and TRBJ2-2; no reliable D call. V lost 2 bases to trimming and J lost 6 bases, with 4 bases between them. CDR3 size: 12 residues. The germline V gene has CDR1 SGHTA and CDR2 FQGNSA. The CDR3 nucleotides are TGTGCCAGCAGCTTACGGGCCGGGGAGCTGTTTTTT. Its protein is CASSLRAGELFF.

This clone was counted a single time. The V call is TRBV5-4, the J call TRBJ2-2; 7 bases align to TRBD1. Germline V CDR1 and CDR2: SGHNT, YYREEE (reference sequence). J gave up 2 bases and V 4 bases, and 8 bases lay outside the gene matches. This CDR3 is 16 amino acids long. This chain's CDR3 is CASSLDRQGNTGELFF. Here the CDR3 DNA reads TGTGCCAGCAGCCTTGACAGACAGGGTAACACCGGGGAGCTGTTTTTT.

Here the CDR3 reads CATGGRSSYNEQFF. The CDR3 region has the DNA TGTGCCACTGGCGGGAGGAGCTCCTACAATGAGCAGTTCTTC. This sequence joins TRBV19 and TRBJ2-1, with 8 positions matching TRBD2. The CDR3 runs 14 residues. Per germline, CDR1 LNHDA and CDR2 SQIVND (reference sequence). The junction had 5 bases not matched to a gene; V was cut back by 10 bases and J by 0 bases.

The rearrangement links TRBV4-1 to TRBJ1-1, with D possibly TRBD1 on 6 matching bases. This CDR3 region has 16 residues. CDR1 and CDR2 from the germline V gene are MGHRA and YSYEKL. Between the trimmed V and J ends, which lost 4 bases and 2 bases, there was a span of 17 bases. DNA of the CDR3: TGCGCCAGCAGCCGCCCGAGAGGGGGGGAAAACACTGAAGCTTTCTTT. Translating it yields CASSRPRGGENTEAFF.

The chain uses TRBV19 and TRBJ2-1, with 9 positions matching TRBD1. The CDR3 consists of 15 residues. J was trimmed by 8 bases and V by 5 bases; bases with no gene match: 10. Per germline, CDR1 LNHDA and CDR2 SQIVND (reference sequence). The CDR3: CASSGRDRDGYEQFF. CDR3 in DNA: TGTGCCAGTAGTGGCCGGGACAGGGACGGCTATGAGCAGTTCTTC. Full variable domain (remainder filled in from reference TRBV19 and TRBJ2-1): DGGITQSPKYLFRKEGQNVTLSCEQNLNHDAMYWYRQDPGQGLRLIYYSQIVNDFQKGDIAEGYSVSREKKESFPLTVTSAQKNPTAFYLCASSGRDRDGYEQFFGPGTRLTVL.

J is TRBJ1-1 and V is TRBV7-2, with D unresolved. Germline V gives CDR1 SGHTA, CDR2 FQGNSA. The CDR3 runs 13 residues. V was pared by 1 base and J by 5 bases, with 8 bases between. CDR3 coding DNA: TGTGCCAGCAGCTTAGAACCTAGGACTGAAGCTTTCTTT. It translates to CASSLEPRTEAFF.

The gene calls are TRBV7-3 and TRBJ2-1; 11 bases align to TRBD2. The V gene's germline CDR1 is SGHTA and CDR2 FQGTGA. The CDR3 has 15 residues. V shed 4 bases and J 6 bases; nucleotides not matched to a gene: 5. The DNA for the CDR3 is TGTGCCAGCAGCTCCCGTAGCGGGGGGGCCAATGAGCAGTTCTTC. Protein sequence: CASSSRSGGANEQFF.

The chain joins TRBV5-6 to TRBJ2-5; 9 bases agree with TRBD1. Germline V CDR1 and CDR2: SGHDT, YYEEEE. Germline trimming cut 2 bases from V and 5 bases from J; bases unmatched to any gene: 10. The CDR3 length is 16 residues. CDR3 region: CASSFPTGGLGETQYF. Here the CDR3 DNA reads TGTGCCAGCAGCTTCCCCACAGGGGGCTTGGGGGAGACCCAGTACTTC.

The rearrangement joins TRBV19 to TRBJ1-1; tentatively, D is TRBD1 (5 bases). CDR1 and CDR2 from the germline V gene are LNHDA and SQIVND (reference sequence). This CDR3 region has 12 residues. V was shortened by 4 bases and J by 8 bases, with 11 bases between the two germline ends. The chain's CDR3 is CASSRGSLEAFF. In DNA, the CDR3 is TGTGCCAGTAGTAGGGGCAGCTTAGAAGCTTTCTTT. The entire variable domain, with the rest obtained from reference TRBV19 and TRBJ1-1, is as follows: DGGITQSPKYLFRKEGQNVTLSCEQNLNHDAMYWYRQDPGQGLRLIYYSQIVNDFQKGDIAEGYSVSREKKESFPLTVTSAQKNPTAFYLCASSRGSLEAFFGQGTRLTVV.

This clone has just a few counts. J is TRBJ2-7 and V is TRBV7-2, with a tentative D call TRBD2 (5 bases). Trimming removed 3 bases at V and 4 bases at J, with 16 bases between. The germline gives CDR1 SGHTA, CDR2 FQGNSA. The CDR3 runs 15 residues. For the CDR3, the DNA is TGTGCCAGCAGCTTGGCGGGCGGGCTAAGGTACGAGCAGTACTTC. It codes for CASSLAGGLRYEQYF.